These T cell receptor beta chains were read from a single sample in a study of cytomegalovirus exposure and HLA in healthy donors. Libraries were prepared by immunoSEQ multiplex PCR; TCRdb keeps only in-frame clonotypes and omits some of them. The sample carries 200,000 or so clones, roughly four fifths recorded once. Material for sequencing was PBMCs. The receptors were sampled from a boy aged 2 to 10 in good health and CMV-seronegative. Both conserved end residues are part of each CDR3. D genes are given only for firm matches. Clone sizes are given selectively: once, few, many, or a class where the clone is expanded.

d_gene	abundance	v_gene	j_gene	CDR3aa	CDR3nt
NA	NA	TRBV9	TRBJ1-3	CASSVAGLTGNTIYF	TGTGCCAGCAGCGTAGCGGGTTTGACTGGAAACACCATATATTTT
NA	NA	TRBV7-2	TRBJ1-1	CASSLAIRPGEAFF	TGTGCCAGCAGCTTAGCAATACGACCGGGTGAAGCTTTCTTT
TRBD1	NA	TRBV6-6	TRBJ1-6	CASSLETGKRSPLHF	TGTGCCAGCAGTCTCGAGACAGGGAAACGATCACCCCTCCACTTT
NA	NA	TRBV5-4	TRBJ2-3	CASSLWQGTDTQYF	TGTGCCAGCAGCTTGTGGCAGGGGACAGATACGCAGTATTTT
TRBD1	NA	TRBV18	TRBJ1-1	CASSPLGQGGMNTEAFF	TGTGCCAGCTCACCACTCGGACAGGGCGGTATGAACACTGAAGCTTTCTTT
TRBD2	once	TRBV4-3	TRBJ2-2	CASSQGAGGPDGELFF	TGCGCCAGCAGCCAAGGAGCGGGGGGGCCGGACGGGGAGCTGTTTTTT
TRBD1	NA	TRBV5-5	TRBJ1-2	CASSLVGTGNGYTF	TGTGCCAGCAGCTTGGTAGGGACAGGGAATGGCTACACCTTC
TRBD1	NA	TRBV29-1	TRBJ1-1	CSVDGQGLRAEAFF	TGCAGCGTTGACGGACAGGGTCTTCGCGCTGAAGCTTTCTTT
NA	NA	TRBV25-1	TRBJ1-4	CASSDGGSVGEKLFF	TGTGCCAGCAGTGATGGAGGGTCAGTTGGTGAAAAACTGTTTTTT
NA	NA	TRBV7-9	TRBJ1-3	CASSHFSGNTIYF	TGTGCCAGCAGCCATTTTTCTGGAAACACCATATATTTT
TRBD1	NA	TRBV4-2	TRBJ2-7	CASSLHRGTGIPYEQYF	TGTGCCAGCAGCCTCCATCGGGGGACAGGGATCCCCTACGAGCAGTACTTC
NA	once	TRBV2	TRBJ2-5	CASSEALLGWSQETQYF	TGTGCCAGCAGTGAAGCGCTTCTGGGCTGGTCACAAGAGACCCAGTACTTC
TRBD2	NA	TRBV9	TRBJ2-3	CASSVGVTSKIDTQYF	TGTGCCAGCAGCGTAGGGGTGACTAGCAAGATAGATACGCAGTATTTT
TRBD1	once	TRBV14	TRBJ1-2	CASSPTGRWFYGYTF	TGTGCCAGCAGCCCGACAGGGAGGTGGTTTTATGGCTACACCTTC
NA	NA	TRBV27	TRBJ2-7	CASSSDSNYEQYF	TGTGCCAGCAGTTCGGACAGCAACTACGAGCAGTACTTC
TRBD2	NA	TRBV7-2	TRBJ2-3	CASSLLLAGGTDTQYF	TGTGCCAGCAGCTTATTGCTAGCGGGGGGAACAGATACGCAGTATTTT
NA	NA	TRBV6-1	TRBJ1-2	CASSDSPRYRQNF	TGTGCCAGCAGTGACTCACCGCGTTACAGACAGAACTTC
NA	NA	TRBV2	TRBJ1-5	CASTPESGSQPQHF	TGTGCCAGCACCCCCGAATCGGGGTCTCAGCCCCAGCATTTT
TRBD1	NA	TRBV9	TRBJ1-2	CASSVDHTGGYGYTF	TGTGCCAGCAGCGTAGACCATACAGGGGGCTATGGCTACACCTTC
NA	few	TRBV5-6	TRBJ1-2	CASTPRGWWGYTF	TGTGCCAGCACCCCAAGGGGATGGTGGGGCTACACCTTC